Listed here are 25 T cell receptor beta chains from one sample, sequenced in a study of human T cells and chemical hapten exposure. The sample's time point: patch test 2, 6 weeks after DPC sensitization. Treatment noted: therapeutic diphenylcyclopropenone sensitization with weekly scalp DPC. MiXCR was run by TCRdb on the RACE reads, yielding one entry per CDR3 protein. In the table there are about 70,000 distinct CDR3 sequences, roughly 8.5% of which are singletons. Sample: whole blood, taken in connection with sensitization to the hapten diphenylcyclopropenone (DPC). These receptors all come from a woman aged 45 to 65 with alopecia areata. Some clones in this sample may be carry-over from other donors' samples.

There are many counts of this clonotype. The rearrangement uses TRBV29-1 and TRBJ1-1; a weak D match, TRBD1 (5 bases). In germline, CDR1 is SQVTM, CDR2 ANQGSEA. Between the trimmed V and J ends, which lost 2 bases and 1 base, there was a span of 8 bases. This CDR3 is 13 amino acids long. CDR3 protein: CSVESRANTEAFF. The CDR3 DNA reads TGCAGCGTTGAAAGCAGGGCGAACACTGAAGCTTTCTTT.

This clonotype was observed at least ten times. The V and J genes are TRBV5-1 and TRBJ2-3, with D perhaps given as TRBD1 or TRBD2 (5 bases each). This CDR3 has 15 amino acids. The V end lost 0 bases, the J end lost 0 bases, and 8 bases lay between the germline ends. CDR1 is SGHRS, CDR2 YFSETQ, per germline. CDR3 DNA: TGCGCCAGCAGCTTGGCCGGGGCTAGCACAGATACGCAGTATTTT. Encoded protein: CASSLAGASTDTQYF.

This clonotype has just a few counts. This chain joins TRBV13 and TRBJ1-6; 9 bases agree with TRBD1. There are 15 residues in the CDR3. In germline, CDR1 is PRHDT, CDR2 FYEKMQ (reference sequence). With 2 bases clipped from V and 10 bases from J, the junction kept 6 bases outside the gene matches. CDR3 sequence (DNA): TGTGCCAGCAGCTTAAGGGACAGGGTCGTCTCACCCCTCCACTTT. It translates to CASSLRDRVVSPLHF.

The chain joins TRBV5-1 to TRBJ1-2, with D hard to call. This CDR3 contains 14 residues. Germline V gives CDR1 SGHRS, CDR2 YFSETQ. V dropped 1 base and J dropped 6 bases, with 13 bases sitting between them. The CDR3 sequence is CASSLTTTGDGYTF. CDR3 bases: TGCGCCAGCAGCTTGACAACCACTGGGGATGGCTACACCTTC.

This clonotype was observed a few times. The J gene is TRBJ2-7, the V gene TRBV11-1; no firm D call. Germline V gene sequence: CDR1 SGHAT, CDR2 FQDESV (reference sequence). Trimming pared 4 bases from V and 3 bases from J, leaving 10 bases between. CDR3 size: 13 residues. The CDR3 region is CASSSPPGYEQYF. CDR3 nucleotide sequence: TGTGCCAGCAGCTCTCCTCCGGGCTACGAGCAGTACTTC.

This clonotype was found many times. CDR3 sequence (DNA): TGTGCCACCAGCAGAGATAAGGGGGGGAATTCACCCCTCCACTTT. This codes for CATSRDKGGNSPLHF. This chain links TRBV15 with TRBJ1-6; D perhaps matches TRBD1 (6 bases). V lost 0 bases to trimming and J lost 7 bases, with 10 bases between them. Germline CDR1 reads LNHNV; CDR2 reads YYDKDF (reference sequence). The CDR3 is 15 amino acids. Full variable domain (remainder filled in from reference TRBV15 and TRBJ1-6): DAMVIQNPRYQVTQFGKPVTLSCSQTLNHNVMYWYQQKSSQAPKLLFHYYDKDFNNEADTPDNFQSRRPNTSFCFLDIRSPGLGDTAMYLCATSRDKGGNSPLHFGNGTRLTVT.

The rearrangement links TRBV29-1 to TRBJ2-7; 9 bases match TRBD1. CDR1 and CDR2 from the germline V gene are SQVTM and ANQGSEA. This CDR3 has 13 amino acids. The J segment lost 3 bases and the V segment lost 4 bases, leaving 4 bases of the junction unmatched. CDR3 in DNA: TGCAGCGTTGCGAGGGACAGGGACTACGAGCAGTACTTC. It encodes CSVARDRDYEQYF.

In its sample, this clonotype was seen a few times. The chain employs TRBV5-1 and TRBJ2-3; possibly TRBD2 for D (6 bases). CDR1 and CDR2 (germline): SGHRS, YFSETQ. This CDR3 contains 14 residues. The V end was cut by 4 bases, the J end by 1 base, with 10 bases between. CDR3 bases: TGCGCCAGCAGCGTAGGGACTGGCACAGATACGCAGTATTTT. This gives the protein CASSVGTGTDTQYF.

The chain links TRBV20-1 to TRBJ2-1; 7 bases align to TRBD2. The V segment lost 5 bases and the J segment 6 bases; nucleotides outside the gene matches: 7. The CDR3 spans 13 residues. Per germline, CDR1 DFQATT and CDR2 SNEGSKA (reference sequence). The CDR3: CSAVGEGPNEQFF. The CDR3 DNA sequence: TGCAGTGCTGTTGGGGAGGGCCCCAATGAGCAGTTCTTC.

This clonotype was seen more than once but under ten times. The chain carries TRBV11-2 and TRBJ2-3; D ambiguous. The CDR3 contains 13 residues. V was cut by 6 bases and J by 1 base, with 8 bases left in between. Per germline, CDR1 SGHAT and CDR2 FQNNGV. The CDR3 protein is CASRAAGTDTQYF. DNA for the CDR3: TGTGCCAGCAGGGCCGCGGGCACAGATACGCAGTATTTT.

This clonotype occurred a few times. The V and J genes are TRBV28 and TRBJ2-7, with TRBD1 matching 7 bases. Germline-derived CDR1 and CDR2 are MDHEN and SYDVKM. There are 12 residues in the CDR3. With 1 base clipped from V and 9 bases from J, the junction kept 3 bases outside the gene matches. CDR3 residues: CASSLSGGLQYF. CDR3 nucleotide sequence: TGTGCCAGCAGTTTATCAGGGGGTTTGCAGTACTTC.

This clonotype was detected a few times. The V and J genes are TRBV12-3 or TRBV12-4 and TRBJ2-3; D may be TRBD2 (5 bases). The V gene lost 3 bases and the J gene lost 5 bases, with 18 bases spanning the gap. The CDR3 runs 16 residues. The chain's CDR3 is CASSFPERLTEDTQYF. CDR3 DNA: TGTGCCAGCAGTTTTCCGGAGCGACTAACAGAAGATACGCAGTATTTT.

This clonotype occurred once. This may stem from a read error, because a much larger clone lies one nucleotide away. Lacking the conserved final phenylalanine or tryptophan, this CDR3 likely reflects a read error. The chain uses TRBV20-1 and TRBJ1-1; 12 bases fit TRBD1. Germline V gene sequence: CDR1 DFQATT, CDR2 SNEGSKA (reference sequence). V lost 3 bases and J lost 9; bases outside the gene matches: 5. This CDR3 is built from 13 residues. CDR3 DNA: TGCAGTGCTAGTTGGGACAGGGGGCTGCAAGCTTTCTCT. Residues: CSASWDRGLQAFS.

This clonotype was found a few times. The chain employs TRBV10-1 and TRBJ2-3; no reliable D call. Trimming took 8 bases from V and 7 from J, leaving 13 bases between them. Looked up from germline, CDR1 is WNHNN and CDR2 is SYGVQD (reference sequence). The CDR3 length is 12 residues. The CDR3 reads CASGPSMHTQYF. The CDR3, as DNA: TGCGCCAGCGGGCCAAGCATGCATACGCAGTATTTT.

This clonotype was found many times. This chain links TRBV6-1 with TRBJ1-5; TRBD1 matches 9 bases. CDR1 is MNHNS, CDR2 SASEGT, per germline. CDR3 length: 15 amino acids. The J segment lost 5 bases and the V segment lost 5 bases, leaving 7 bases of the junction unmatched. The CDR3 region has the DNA TGTGCCAGCAGTCTAGGGACAGGGCGGGATCAGCCCCAGCATTTT. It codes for CASSLGTGRDQPQHF.

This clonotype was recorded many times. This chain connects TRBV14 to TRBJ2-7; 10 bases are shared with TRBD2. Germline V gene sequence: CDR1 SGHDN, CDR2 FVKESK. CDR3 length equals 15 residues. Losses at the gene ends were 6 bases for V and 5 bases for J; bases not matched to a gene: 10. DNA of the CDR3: TGTGCCAGCAGTCAGCGGGAGGGACGAAGGAACGAGCAGTACTTC. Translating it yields CASSQREGRRNEQYF.

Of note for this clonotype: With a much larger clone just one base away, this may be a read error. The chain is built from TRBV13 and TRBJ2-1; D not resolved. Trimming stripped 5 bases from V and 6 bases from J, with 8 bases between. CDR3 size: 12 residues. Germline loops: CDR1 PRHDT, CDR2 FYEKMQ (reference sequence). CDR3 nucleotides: TGTGCCAGCAGCCTACAGATCAATGAGCAGTTCTTC. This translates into CASSLQINEQFF.

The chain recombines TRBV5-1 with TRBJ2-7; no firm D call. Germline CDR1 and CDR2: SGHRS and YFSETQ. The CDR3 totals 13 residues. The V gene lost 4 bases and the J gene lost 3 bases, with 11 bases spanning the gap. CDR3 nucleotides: TGCGCCAGCAGCGAGAGGCCTGGCTACGAGCAGTACTTC. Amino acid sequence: CASSERPGYEQYF.

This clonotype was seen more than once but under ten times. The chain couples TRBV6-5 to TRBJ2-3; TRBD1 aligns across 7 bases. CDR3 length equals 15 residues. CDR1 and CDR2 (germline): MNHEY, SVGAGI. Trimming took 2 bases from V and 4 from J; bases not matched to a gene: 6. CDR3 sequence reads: CASSYIGGWADTQYF. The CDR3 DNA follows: TGTGCCAGCAGTTACATAGGGGGCTGGGCAGATACGCAGTATTTT.

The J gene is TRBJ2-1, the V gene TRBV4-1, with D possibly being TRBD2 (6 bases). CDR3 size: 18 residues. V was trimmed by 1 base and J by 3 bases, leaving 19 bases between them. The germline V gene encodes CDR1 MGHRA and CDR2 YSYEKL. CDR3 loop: CASSQGQKGLADYNEQFF. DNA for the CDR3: TGCGCCAGCAGCCAAGGACAGAAAGGGTTAGCGGACTACAATGAGCAGTTCTTC.

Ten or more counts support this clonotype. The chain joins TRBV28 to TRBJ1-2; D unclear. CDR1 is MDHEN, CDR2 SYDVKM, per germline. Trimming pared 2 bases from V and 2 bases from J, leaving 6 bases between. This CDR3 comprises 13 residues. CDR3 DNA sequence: TGTGCCAGCAGTTTACAGGAGAACTATGGCTACACCTTC. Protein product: CASSLQENYGYTF.

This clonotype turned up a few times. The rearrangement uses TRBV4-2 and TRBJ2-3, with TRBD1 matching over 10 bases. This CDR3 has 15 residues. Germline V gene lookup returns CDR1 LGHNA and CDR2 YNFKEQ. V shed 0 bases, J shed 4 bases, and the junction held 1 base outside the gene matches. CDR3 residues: CASSQEGTGADTQYF. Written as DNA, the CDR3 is TGTGCCAGCAGCCAAGAAGGGACAGGGGCAGATACGCAGTATTTT.

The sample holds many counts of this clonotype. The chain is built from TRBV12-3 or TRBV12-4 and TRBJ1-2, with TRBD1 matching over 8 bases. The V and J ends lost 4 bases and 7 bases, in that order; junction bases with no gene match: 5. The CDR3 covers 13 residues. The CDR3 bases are TGTGCCAGCAGTTGGGGACAGGCGGGTGGCTACACCTTC. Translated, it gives CASSWGQAGGYTF.

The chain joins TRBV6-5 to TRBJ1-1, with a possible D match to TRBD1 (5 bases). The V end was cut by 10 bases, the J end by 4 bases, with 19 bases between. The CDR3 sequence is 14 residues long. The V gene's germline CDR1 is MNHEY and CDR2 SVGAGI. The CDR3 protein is CATLLAGTGTEAFF. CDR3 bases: TGTGCCACCCTCTTGGCAGGGACGGGCACTGAAGCTTTCTTT.

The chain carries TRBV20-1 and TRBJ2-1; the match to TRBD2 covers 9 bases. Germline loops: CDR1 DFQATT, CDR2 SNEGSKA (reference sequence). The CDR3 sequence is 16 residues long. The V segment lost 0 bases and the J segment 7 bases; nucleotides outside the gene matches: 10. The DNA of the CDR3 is TGCAGTGCTAGAGATCCAGCGGGAGGCCCCCCGAATGAGCAGTTCTTC. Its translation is CSARDPAGGPPNEQFF.